This is a list of T cell receptor beta chains from one sample in a study of T cell repertoires in cytomegalovirus infection. The antigens of these receptors remain unknown. MiXCR, run by TCRdb on the reads, gives a single entry per CDR3 protein. Here the sample spans 50,000 to 60,000 distinct CDR3 sequences, roughly 21% being singletons. Sequences were derived from CD8+ T cells from cultured PBMCs, sampled from culture after CMV antigen stimulation. These receptors all come from a human donor in good health (CMV status not recorded). Some clones in this sample may be carry-over from other donors' samples. Each CDR3 is given with its conserved first and last residue. D genes are given only for firm matches. Not every row has a clone size; where given, it reads once, few, many or a size class.

>TRBJ1-2|TRBV6-2/TRBV6-3|many|NA
TGTGCCAGCAGTTCCTACGTCCCCCTTGGCTACACCTTC
CASSSYVPLGYTF
>TRBJ1-2|TRBV27|few|NA
TGTGCCAGCAGTTTATTTGGGAACTATGGCTACACCTTC
CASSLFGNYGYTF
>TRBJ2-6|TRBV12-3/TRBV12-4|NA|NA
TGTGCCAGCAGCCTGAGCTCTGGGGCCAACGTCCTGACTTTC
CASSLSSGANVLTF
>TRBJ1-1|TRBV7-3|few|NA
TGTGCCAGCAGCTTAACGTTAAGGGGTGAAGCTTTCTTT
CASSLTLRGEAFF
>TRBJ2-1|TRBV6-5|many|NA
TGTGCCAGCCAGATGCTGAGTCAGCACGATGAGCAGTTCTTC
CASQMLSQHDEQFF
>TRBJ2-1|TRBV4-2|NA|TRBD2
TGTGCCAGCAGCGGAGACCTCCCAAGACTAGCGGGGGTAGTTGAGCAGTTCTTC
CASSGDLPRLAGVVEQFF
>TRBJ1-1|TRBV29-1|NA|NA
TGCAGCGTGGGTCCCAGGGACACTGAAGCTTTCTTT
CSVGPRDTEAFF
>TRBJ2-2|TRBV6-1|NA|TRBD1
TGTGCCAGCAGCAGTGACAGGGGTAACACCGGGGAGCTGTTTTTT
CASSSDRGNTGELFF
>TRBJ2-7|TRBV12-3/TRBV12-4|few|NA
TGTGCCAGCAGTGCGACAGGTTCCTACGAGCAGTACTTC
CASSATGSYEQYF
>TRBJ2-3|TRBV27|NA|NA
TGTGCCAGCAGTCCGAGGGGAAGCACAGATACGCAGTATTTT
CASSPRGSTDTQYF
>TRBJ1-2|TRBV5-1|few|NA
TGCGCCAGCAGCTTAAACAGGGATGGCTACACCTTC
CASSLNRDGYTF
>TRBJ1-3|TRBV5-6|NA|NA
TGTGCCAGCAGCTTGCTGAACACCATATATTTT
CASSLLNTIYF
>TRBJ1-2|TRBV12-3/TRBV12-4|NA|NA
TGTGCCAGCAGTTTAGCGAGCGGGTATGGCTACACCTTC
CASSLASGYGYTF
>TRBJ2-5|TRBV5-1|NA|NA
TGCGCCAGCAGTCCAAGGACCCCGAGCCAGGAGACCCAGTACTTC
CASSPRTPSQETQYF
>TRBJ2-5|TRBV6-5|few|TRBD2
TGTGCCAGCAGTTATAAAGGACTAGCGGGGGGAGAGACCCAGTACTTC
CASSYKGLAGGETQYF
>TRBJ2-7|TRBV4-2|few|TRBD1
TGTGCCAGCAGCCAAGCTAGACAGGGGGCTTACGAGCAGTACTTC
CASSQARQGAYEQYF
>TRBJ1-5|TRBV12-3/TRBV12-4|few|NA
TGTGCCAGCAGTTTCTGGGGCAATCAGCCCCAGCATTTT
CASSFWGNQPQHF
>TRBJ1-6|TRBV12-3/TRBV12-4|few|NA
TGTGCCAGCAGCGAAGGGGGAACAGCCTATAATTCACCCCTCCACTTT
CASSEGGTAYNSPLHF
>TRBJ2-7|TRBV7-2|many|NA
TGTGCCAGCAGCTTAGTGGGGGAAATTTCCTACGAGCAGTACTTC
CASSLVGEISYEQYF
>TRBJ1-5|TRBV7-9|NA|NA
TGTGCCAGCAGCCAAGGGGGGGTAGGCAATCAGCCCCAGCATTTT
CASSQGGVGNQPQHF
>TRBJ2-1|TRBV7-2|NA|NA
TGTGCCAGCAGTCCGGAATACAATGAGCAGTTCTTC
CASSPEYNEQFF
>TRBJ1-2|TRBV7-8|NA|NA
TGTGCCAGCAGCTGGAGCGGGACTAACTATGGCTACACCTTC
CASSWSGTNYGYTF
>TRBJ2-7|TRBV19|NA|NA
TGTGCCAGTAGTCCGTCCGGGGTAGGGGGAAACTACGAGCAGTACTTC
CASSPSGVGGNYEQYF
>TRBJ1-2|TRBV7-8|NA|NA
TGTGCCAGCAGCTTAAGGAGTGGAAGCACGGGCTACACCTTC
CASSLRSGSTGYTF
>TRBJ2-7|TRBV7-2|NA|TRBD1
TGTGCCAGCAGCTTAGATGCAGGGGGCCGCGAGCAGTACTTC
CASSLDAGGREQYF